What follows are 3 T cell receptor beta chains derived from one specimen sequenced in a study of CD8+ T cells in alopecia areata (dated by TCRdb to 2017 to 2018). The method behind the library was the immunoSEQ multiplex PCR assay. RNA was extracted from all samples and reverse transcribed into cDNA as template for TCR sequencing. The clones in this table, taken by TCRdb from immuneACCESS, are in-frame only. Not every clone is retained; where verified, under half of the shortfall comes from an unresolved V gene, and the cause of the rest is unknown. Here the sample has around 5,600 clones; around 62% occur a single time. The ten largest account for about 8.6% of the sample. Explained via the paper, the treatment or condition label denotes: oral pan-JAK inhibitor, 5-10 mg twice daily. From alopecia areata patients, peripheral blood was collected along with lesional scalp punch biopsies. The starting material was skin, obtained between weeks 30 and 35, from a patient treated with tofacitinib. The receptors stem from a human donor with alopecia areata.

The gene calls are TRBV11-1 and TRBJ2-7; the D gene could be TRBD1 or TRBD2 (5 bases each). Germline CDR1 reads SGHAT; CDR2 reads FQDESV (reference sequence). The V end lost 3 bases, the J end lost 2 bases, and 14 bases lay between the germline ends. The CDR3 is made up of 15 amino acids. The CDR3 sequence: CASSFGIQETYEQYF. CDR3 nucleotide sequence: TGTGCCAGCAGCTTCGGGATACAGGAAACCTACGAGCAGTACTTC.

The chain couples TRBV21-1 to TRBJ2-5; TRBD1, the table's D call, lacks a check against the DNA. TRBV21-1 is termed a pseudogene. The CDR3 spans 15 residues. Written as DNA, the CDR3 is TGTGCCAGCAGCCGGGACATCGGTCCTCCGAAGACCCAGTACTTC. It yields the protein CASSRDIGPPKTQYF.

This chain links TRBV6-1 with TRBJ2-7, with D perhaps matching TRBD1 (6 bases). Germline V gene sequence: CDR1 MNHNS, CDR2 SASEGT. V was pared by 8 bases and J by 4 bases, with 15 bases between. This CDR3 has 13 amino acids. CDR3 sequence reads: CASGDRSPYEQYF. The CDR3 coding sequence is TGTGCCAGCGGAGACAGGAGCCCTTACGAGCAGTACTTC.